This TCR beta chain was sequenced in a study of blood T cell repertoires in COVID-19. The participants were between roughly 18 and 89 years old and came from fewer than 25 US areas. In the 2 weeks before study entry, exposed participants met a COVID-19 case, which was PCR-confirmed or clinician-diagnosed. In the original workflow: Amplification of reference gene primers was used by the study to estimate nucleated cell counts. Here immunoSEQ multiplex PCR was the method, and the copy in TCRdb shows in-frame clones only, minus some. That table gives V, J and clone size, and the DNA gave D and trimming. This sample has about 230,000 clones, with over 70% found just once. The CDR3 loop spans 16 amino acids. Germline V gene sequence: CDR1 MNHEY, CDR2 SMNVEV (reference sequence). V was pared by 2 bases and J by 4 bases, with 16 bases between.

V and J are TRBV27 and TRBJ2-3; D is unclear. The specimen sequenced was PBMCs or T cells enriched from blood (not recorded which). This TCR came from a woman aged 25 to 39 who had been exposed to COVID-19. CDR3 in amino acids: CASSLERSPMADTQYF. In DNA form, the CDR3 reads TGTGCCAGCAGTTTAGAGAGGTCGCCAATGGCAGATACGCAGTATTTT.